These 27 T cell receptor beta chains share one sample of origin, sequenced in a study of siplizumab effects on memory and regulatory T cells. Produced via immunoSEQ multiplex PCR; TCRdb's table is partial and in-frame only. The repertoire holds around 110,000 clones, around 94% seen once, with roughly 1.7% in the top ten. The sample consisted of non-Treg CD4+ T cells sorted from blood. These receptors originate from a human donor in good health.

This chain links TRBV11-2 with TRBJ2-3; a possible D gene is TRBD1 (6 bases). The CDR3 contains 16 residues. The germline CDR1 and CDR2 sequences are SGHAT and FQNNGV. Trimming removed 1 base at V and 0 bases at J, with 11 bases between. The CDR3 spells CASSLGTGHSTDTQYF. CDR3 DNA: TGTGCCAGCAGCTTAGGGACGGGACATAGCACAGATACGCAGTATTTT.

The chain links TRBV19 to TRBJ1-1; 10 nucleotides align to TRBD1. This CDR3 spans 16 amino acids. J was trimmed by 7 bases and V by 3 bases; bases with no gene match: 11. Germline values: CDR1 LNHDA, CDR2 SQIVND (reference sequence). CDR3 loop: CASSIETGGELGEAFF. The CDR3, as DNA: TGTGCCAGTAGTATCGAGACAGGGGGCGAGTTGGGTGAAGCTTTCTTT.

The chain's CDR3 is CASSQDLWDTQYF. CDR3 sequence (DNA): TGTGCCAGCAGCCAAGACCTCTGGGATACGCAGTATTTT. This chain links TRBV14 with TRBJ2-3; unclear D gene. Germline values: CDR1 SGHDN, CDR2 FVKESK. With 0 bases removed from V and 6 bases from J, the gap between germline ends came to 7 bases. The CDR3 spans 13 residues.

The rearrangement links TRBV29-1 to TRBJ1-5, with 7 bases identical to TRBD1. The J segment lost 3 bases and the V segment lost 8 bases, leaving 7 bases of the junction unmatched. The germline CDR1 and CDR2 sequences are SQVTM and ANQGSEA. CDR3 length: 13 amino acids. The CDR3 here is CSTRQGLNQPQHF. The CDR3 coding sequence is TGCAGCACGAGACAGGGTCTCAATCAGCCCCAGCATTTT.

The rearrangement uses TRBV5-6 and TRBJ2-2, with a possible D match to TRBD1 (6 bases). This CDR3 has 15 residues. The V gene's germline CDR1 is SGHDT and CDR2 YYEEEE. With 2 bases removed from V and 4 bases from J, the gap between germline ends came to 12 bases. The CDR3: CASSFPQGSTGELFF. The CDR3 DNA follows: TGTGCCAGCAGCTTTCCCCAGGGGAGCACCGGGGAGCTGTTTTTT. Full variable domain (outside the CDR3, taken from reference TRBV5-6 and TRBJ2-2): DAGVTQSPTHLIKTRGQQVTLRCSPKSGHDTVSWYQQALGQGPQFIFQYYEEEERQRGNFPDRFSGHQFPNYSSELNVNALLLGDSALYLCASSFPQGSTGELFFGEGSRLTVL.

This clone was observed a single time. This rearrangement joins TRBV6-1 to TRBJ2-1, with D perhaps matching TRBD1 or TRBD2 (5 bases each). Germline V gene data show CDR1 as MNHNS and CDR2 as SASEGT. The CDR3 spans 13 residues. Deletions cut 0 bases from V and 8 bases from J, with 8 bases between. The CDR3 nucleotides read TGTGCCAGCAGTGAAGCGGGGGTCTATGAGCAGTTCTTC. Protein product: CASSEAGVYEQFF.

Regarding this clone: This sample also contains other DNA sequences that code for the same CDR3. The CDR3 DNA is TGTGCCAGCAGCAGGGACAGAGCCTATGGCTACACCTTC. Protein sequence: CASSRDRAYGYTF. The chain recombines TRBV6-5 with TRBJ1-2, with 7 bases identical to TRBD1. V trimming: 6 bases; J trimming: 4 bases; junction bases outside the gene matches: 5. Germline values: CDR1 MNHEY, CDR2 SVGAGI. The CDR3 contains 13 residues.

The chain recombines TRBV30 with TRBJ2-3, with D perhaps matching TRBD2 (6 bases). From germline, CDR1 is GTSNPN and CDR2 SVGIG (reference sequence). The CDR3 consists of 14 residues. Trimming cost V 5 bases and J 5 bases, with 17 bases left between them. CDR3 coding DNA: TGTGCCTGGGGAGGGGTTAGCGGTAGAGATACGCAGTATTTT. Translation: CAWGGVSGRDTQYF.

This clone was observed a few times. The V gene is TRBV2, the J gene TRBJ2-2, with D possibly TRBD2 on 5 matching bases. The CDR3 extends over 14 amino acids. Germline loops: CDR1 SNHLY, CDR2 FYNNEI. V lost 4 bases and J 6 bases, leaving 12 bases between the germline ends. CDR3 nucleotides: TGTGCCAGCAGTGTTCGGGAAGGACCCGGGGAGCTGTTTTTT. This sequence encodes CASSVREGPGELFF. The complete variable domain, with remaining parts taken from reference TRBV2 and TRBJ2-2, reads EPEVTQTPSHQVTQMGQEVILRCVPISNHLYFYWYRQILGQKVEFLVSFYNNEISEKSEIFDDQFSVERPDGSNFTLKIRSTKLEDSAMYFCASSVREGPGELFFGEGSRLTVL.

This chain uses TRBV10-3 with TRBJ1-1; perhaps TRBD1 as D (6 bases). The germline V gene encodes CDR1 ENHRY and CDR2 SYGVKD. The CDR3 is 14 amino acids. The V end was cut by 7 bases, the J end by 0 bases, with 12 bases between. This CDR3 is CAITRGGLNTEAFF. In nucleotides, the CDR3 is TGTGCCATCACGCGGGGGGGCTTGAACACTGAAGCTTTCTTT.

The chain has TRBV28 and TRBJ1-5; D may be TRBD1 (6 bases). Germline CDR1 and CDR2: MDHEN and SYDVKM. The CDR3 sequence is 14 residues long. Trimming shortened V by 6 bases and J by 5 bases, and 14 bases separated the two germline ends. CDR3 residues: CASSRGRGYQPQHF. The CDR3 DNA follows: TGTGCCAGCAGCCGGGGGCGGGGGTATCAGCCCCAGCATTTT.

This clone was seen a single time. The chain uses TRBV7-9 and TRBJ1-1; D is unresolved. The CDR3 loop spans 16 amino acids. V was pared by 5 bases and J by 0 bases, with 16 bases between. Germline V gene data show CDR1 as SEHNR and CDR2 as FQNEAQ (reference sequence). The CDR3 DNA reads TGTGCCAGCAGCGCCCCCCCCGCAGCGATGAACACTGAAGCTTTCTTT. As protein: CASSAPPAAMNTEAFF.

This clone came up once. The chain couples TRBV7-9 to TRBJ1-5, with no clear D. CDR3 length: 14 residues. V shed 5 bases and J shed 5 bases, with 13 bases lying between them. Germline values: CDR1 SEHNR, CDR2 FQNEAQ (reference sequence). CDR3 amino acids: CASSLFDTDQPQHF. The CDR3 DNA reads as TGTGCCAGCAGCCTATTCGACACGGATCAGCCCCAGCATTTT. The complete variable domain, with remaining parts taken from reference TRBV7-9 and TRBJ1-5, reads DTGVSQNPRHKITKRGQNVTFRCDPISEHNRLYWYRQTLGQGPEFLTYFQNEAQLEKSRLLSDRFSAERPKGSFSTLEIQRTEQGDSAMYLCASSLFDTDQPQHFGDGTRLSIL.

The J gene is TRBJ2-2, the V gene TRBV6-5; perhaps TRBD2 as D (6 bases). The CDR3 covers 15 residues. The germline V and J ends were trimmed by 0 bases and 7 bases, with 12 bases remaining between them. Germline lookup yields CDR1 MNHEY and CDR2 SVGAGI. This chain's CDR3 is CASSYSPGDGGELFF. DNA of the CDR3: TGTGCCAGCAGTTACTCGCCGGGGGATGGCGGGGAGCTGTTTTTT.

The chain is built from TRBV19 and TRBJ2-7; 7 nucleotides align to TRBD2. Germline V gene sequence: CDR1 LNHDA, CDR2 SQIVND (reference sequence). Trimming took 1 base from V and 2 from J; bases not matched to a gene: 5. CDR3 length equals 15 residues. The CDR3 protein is CASSIVAGETYEQYF. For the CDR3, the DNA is TGTGCCAGTAGTATAGTCGCGGGGGAAACCTACGAGCAGTACTTC. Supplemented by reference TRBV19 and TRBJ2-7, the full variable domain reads DGGITQSPKYLFRKEGQNVTLSCEQNLNHDAMYWYRQDPGQGLRLIYYSQIVNDFQKGDIAEGYSVSREKKESFPLTVTSAQKNPTAFYLCASSIVAGETYEQYFGPGTRLTVT.

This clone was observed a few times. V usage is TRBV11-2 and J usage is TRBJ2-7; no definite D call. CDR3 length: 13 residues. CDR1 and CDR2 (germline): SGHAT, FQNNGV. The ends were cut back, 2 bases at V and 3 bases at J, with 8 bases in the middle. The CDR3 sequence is CASSLLGGYEQYF. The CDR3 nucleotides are TGTGCCAGCAGCTTACTTGGCGGCTACGAGCAGTACTTC.

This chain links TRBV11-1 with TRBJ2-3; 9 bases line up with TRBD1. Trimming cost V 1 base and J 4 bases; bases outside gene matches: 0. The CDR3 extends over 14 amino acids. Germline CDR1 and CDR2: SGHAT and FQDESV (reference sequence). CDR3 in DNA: TGTGCCAGCAGCTTAGACAGGGGGCCAGATACGCAGTATTTT. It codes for CASSLDRGPDTQYF.

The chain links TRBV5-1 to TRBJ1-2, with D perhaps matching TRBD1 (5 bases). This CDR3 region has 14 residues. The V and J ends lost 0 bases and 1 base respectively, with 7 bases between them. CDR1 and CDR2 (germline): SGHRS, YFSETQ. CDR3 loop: CASSLVGDNYGYTF. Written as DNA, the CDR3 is TGCGCCAGCAGCTTGGTAGGGGATAACTATGGCTACACCTTC.

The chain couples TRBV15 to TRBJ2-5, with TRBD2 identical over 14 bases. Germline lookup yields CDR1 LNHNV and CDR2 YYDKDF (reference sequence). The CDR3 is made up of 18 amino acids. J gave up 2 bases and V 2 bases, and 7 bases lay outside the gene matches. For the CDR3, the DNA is TGTGCCACCAGCAGAATGGGACTAGCGGGAGAAGGGCAAGAGACCCAGTACTTC. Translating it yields CATSRMGLAGEGQETQYF.

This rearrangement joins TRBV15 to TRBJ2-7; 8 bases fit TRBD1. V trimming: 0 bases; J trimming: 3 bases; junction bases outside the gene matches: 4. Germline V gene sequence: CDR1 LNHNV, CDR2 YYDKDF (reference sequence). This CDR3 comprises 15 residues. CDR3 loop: CATSRDSTGGYEQYF. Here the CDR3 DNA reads TGTGCCACCAGCAGAGACTCAACAGGGGGCTACGAGCAGTACTTC.

CDR3 in amino acids: CASSTGMAAYEQYF. The CDR3 DNA is TGTGCCAGCAGCACGGGAATGGCAGCCTACGAGCAGTACTTC. This sequence joins TRBV11-2 and TRBJ2-7; D possibly corresponds to TRBD2 (5 bases). From germline, CDR1 is SGHAT and CDR2 FQNNGV. V lost 5 bases and J 2 bases, leaving 13 bases between the germline ends. The CDR3 length is 14 residues.

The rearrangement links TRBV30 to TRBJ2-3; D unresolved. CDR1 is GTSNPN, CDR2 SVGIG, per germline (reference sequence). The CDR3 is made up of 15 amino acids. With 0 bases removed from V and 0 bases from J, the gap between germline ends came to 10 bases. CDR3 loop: CAWSVRVSSTDTQYF. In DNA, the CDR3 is TGTGCCTGGAGTGTAAGGGTGTCTAGCACAGATACGCAGTATTTT.

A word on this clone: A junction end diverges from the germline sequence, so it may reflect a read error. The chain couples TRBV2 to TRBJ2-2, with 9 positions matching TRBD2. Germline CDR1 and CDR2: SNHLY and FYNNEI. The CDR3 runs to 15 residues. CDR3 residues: CASGERGANTGELFF. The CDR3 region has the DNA TGTGCCAGCGGTGAGCGGGGGGCGAACACCGGGGAGCTGTTTTTT. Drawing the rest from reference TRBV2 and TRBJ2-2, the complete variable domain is EPEVTQTPSHQVTQMGQEVILRCVPISNHLYFYWYRQILGQKVEFLVSFYNNEISEKSEIFDDQFSVERPDGSNFTLKIRSTKLEDSAMYFCASGERGANTGELFFGEGSRLTVL.

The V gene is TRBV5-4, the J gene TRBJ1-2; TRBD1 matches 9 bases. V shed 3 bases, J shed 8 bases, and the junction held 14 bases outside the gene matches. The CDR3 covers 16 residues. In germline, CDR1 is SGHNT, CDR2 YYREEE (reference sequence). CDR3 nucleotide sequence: TGTGCCAGCAGCTCCGCCCCGGACAGGGGTCGGGAAGGCTACACCTTC. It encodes CASSSAPDRGREGYTF.

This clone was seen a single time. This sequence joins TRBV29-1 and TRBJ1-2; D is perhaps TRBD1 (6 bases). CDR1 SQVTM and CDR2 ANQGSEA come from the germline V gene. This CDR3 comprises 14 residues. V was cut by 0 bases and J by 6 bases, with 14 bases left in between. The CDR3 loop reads CSVEDLGAGDGYTF. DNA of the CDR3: TGCAGCGTTGAAGATTTAGGGGCAGGGGATGGCTACACCTTC.

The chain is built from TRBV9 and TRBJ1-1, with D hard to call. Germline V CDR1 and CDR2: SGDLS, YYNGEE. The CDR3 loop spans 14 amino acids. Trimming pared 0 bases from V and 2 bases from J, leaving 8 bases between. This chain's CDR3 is CASSVGPDNTEAFF. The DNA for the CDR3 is TGTGCCAGCAGCGTAGGCCCAGATAACACTGAAGCTTTCTTT.

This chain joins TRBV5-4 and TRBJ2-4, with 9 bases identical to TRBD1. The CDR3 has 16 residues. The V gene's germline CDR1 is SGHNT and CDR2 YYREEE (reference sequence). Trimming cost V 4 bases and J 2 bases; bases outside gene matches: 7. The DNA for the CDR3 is TGTGCCAGCAGCGGAACAGGGGGCGCTTCCAAAAACATTCAGTACTTC. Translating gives CASSGTGGASKNIQYF.